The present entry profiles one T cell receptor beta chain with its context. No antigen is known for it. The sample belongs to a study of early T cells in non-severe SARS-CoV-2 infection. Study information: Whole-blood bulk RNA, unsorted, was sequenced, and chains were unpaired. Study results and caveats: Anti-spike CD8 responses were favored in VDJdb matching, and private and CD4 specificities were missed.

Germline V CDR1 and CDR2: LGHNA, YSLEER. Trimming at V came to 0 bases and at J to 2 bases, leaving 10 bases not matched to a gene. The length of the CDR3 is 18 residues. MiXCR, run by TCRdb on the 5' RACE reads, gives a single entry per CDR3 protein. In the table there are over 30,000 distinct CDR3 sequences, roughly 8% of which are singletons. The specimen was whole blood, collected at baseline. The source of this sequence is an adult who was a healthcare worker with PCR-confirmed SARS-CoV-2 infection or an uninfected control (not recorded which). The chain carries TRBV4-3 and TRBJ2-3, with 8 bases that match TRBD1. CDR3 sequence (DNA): TGCGCCAGCAGCCAAGATTTTCGGACAGGGACTTCCACAGATACGCAGTATTTT. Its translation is CASSQDFRTGTSTDTQYF.